This is a list of T cell receptor beta chains from one sample in a study of shared clonotypes between healthy human individuals. TCRdb's table, derived via immunoSEQ multiplex PCR, lists solely in-frame clones and lacks some. The top ten hold roughly 1.2% of the sample, which has over a million clones, around 97% seen once. Sequenced input: naive CD4+ T cells sorted from blood. These receptors were obtained from a man aged 25-45 years in good health. The CDR3 runs from the conserved cysteine through the conserved F or W. Each record gives: V gene, D gene, J gene, clone size, CDR3 DNA, CDR3 protein. D genes are given only for firm matches. Clone size appears in some rows only: once, few, many, or a class for an expanded clone.

TRBV28	TRBD1	TRBJ1-2	.	TGTGCCAGCAGCCCCCCGACAGGGGGAGGTCTAGTTTTAGGCAACTATGGCTACACCTTC	CASSPPTGGGLVLGNYGYTF
TRBV14	.	TRBJ1-1	.	TGTGCCAGCAGCCAAGTGGTGGGGGGCACTGAAGCTTTCTTT	CASSQVVGGTEAFF
TRBV6-6	.	TRBJ1-4	.	TGTGCCAGCAGCCCATCTGGTGGAGGTACTAATGAAAAACTGTTTTTT	CASSPSGGGTNEKLFF
TRBV10-3	TRBD1	TRBJ2-7	.	TGTGCCATCAGTGACCTACCTGGACAGGGGGGAGAGCAGTACTTC	CAISDLPGQGGEQYF
TRBV5-1	.	TRBJ1-2	.	TGCGCCAGCAGCTTGGACAGTAACTATGGCTACACCTTC	CASSLDSNYGYTF
TRBV7-2	.	TRBJ2-7	.	TGTGCCAGCAGCTCTCTGAACTCCTACGAGCAGTACTTC	CASSSLNSYEQYF
TRBV6-5	.	TRBJ1-3	.	TGTGCCAGCAGACTCAACAGGGCGGGTGGAAACACCATATATTTT	CASRLNRAGGNTIYF
TRBV19	TRBD1	TRBJ2-7	once	TGTGCCAGTAGGTCCACCGGGACAGGGAACCACGAGCAGTACTTC	CASRSTGTGNHEQYF
TRBV27	.	TRBJ2-5	.	TGTGCCAGCAGTTTTTTGACAGATAAAGAGACCCAGTACTTC	CASSFLTDKETQYF
TRBV11-2	.	TRBJ1-4	.	TGTGCCAGCAGCTTAACGGTGAATGAAAAACTGTTTTTT	CASSLTVNEKLFF
TRBV6-5	.	TRBJ2-1	.	TGTGCCAGCAGTTACGTGGACCACTACAATGAGCAGTTCTTC	CASSYVDHYNEQFF
TRBV15	.	TRBJ1-3	once	TGTGCCACCAGCAGAGATGCAGTGGGTGGAAACACCATATATTTT	CATSRDAVGGNTIYF
TRBV10-3	TRBD1	TRBJ2-6	.	TGTGCCATCAGTGAGTTAGGCAAGGGGGCAAACTCTGGGGCCAACGTCCTGACTTTC	CAISELGKGANSGANVLTF
TRBV25-1	.	TRBJ2-3	.	TGTGCCAGCAGGAACACAGATACGCAGTATTTT	CASRNTDTQYF
TRBV9	TRBD1	TRBJ2-7	.	TGTGCCAGCAGCGCCGGACAGGGTCCGGGTTACGAGCAGTACTTC	CASSAGQGPGYEQYF
TRBV7-9	.	TRBJ1-2	.	TGTGCCAGCAGCGAAGGAGGCAACTATGGCTACACCTTC	CASSEGGNYGYTF
TRBV27	.	TRBJ2-7	.	TGTGCCAGTGCGCCGGGACACCAGTCGAAGCAGTACTTC	CASAPGHQSKQYF
TRBV10-1	TRBD1	TRBJ2-2	.	TGCGCCAGCAGTAGGGACAGGGGGACCGGGGAGCTGTTTTTT	CASSRDRGTGELFF
TRBV18	.	TRBJ1-1	.	TGTGCCAGCTCACGCTTGACAGGCCGTAACACTGAAGCTTTCTTT	CASSRLTGRNTEAFF
TRBV4-3	.	TRBJ2-6	.	TGCGCCAGCAGCGCAGCTCCTGCTATGCAGTCTGGGGCCAACGTCCTGACTTTC	CASSAAPAMQSGANVLTF
TRBV10-1	TRBD2	TRBJ2-7	.	TGCGCCAGCAGCCGGACTAGCGGGAGTCGGTACGAGCAGTACTTC	CASSRTSGSRYEQYF
TRBV11-2	TRBD2	TRBJ2-7	.	TGTGCCAGCAGCTTGAGGGGGGGGCTAGCGGGACGTTCCTACGAGCAGTACTTC	CASSLRGGLAGRSYEQYF